The rows below give T cell receptor beta chains drawn from one sample of a study of T-cell reconstitution after alpha-beta-depleted transplantation in children. TCRdb used MiXCR to reprocess the PCR reads, holding one entry per CDR3 protein. The table includes 450,000 to 600,000 distinct CDR3 sequences, around 17% detected once. Sequences were derived from PBMCs from the stem cell graft donor, sampled from the stem cell graft. The receptors were sampled from a human donor who donated a stem cell graft to a child with acute lymphoblastic leukemia. Both conserved end residues are part of each CDR3. A D gene is named only where the DNA matches it firmly. A row's size may be missing; if present it is once, few, many or a size class.

d_call	clone_size	v_call	j_call	cdr3_aa	cdr3_nt
TRBD2	.	TRBV9	TRBJ2-1	CASSVPGLASEEQFF	TGTGCCAGCAGCGTCCCGGGACTAGCCTCGGAGGAGCAGTTCTTC
.	.	TRBV12-3/TRBV12-4	TRBJ1-1	CASSPLWAAEAFF	TGTGCCAGCAGTCCCTTATGGGCTGCTGAAGCTTTCTTT
.	.	TRBV12-3/TRBV12-4	TRBJ2-3	CASNWGRGTDTQYF	TGTGCCAGCAATTGGGGCCGGGGAACAGATACGCAGTATTTT
.	.	TRBV5-1	TRBJ1-1	CASSPAKGILGAFF	TGCGCCAGCAGCCCGGCAAAGGGGATTTTAGGGGCTTTCTTT
TRBD2	.	TRBV28	TRBJ2-2	CASSLTGGTTGELFF	TGTGCCAGCAGTTTAACGGGGGGGACCACCGGGGAGCTGTTTTTT
TRBD2	many	TRBV6-5	TRBJ2-1	CASSYGREGLNEQFF	TGTGCCAGCAGTTACGGGCGGGAGGGCCTTAATGAGCAGTTCTTC
.	.	TRBV6-5	TRBJ1-1	CASSYLDWKGTEAFF	TGTGCCAGCAGTTACCTGGACTGGAAAGGCACTGAAGCTTTCTTT
.	few	TRBV5-1	TRBJ2-3	CASSLNPGRITDTQYF	TGCGCCAGCAGCTTGAATCCGGGACGAATCACAGATACGCAGTATTTT
.	many	TRBV20-1	TRBJ2-5	CSATLETQYF	TGCAGTGCTACCCTAGAGACCCAGTACTTC
TRBD1	.	TRBV7-6	TRBJ2-2	CASSRDRGGTGELFF	TGTGCCAGCAGCAGGGACAGGGGAGGCACCGGGGAGCTGTTTTTT
TRBD1	.	TRBV20-1	TRBJ1-5	CSAPPGTGGFPGQPQHF	TGCAGTGCTCCCCCCGGGACAGGGGGATTTCCCGGGCAGCCCCAGCATTTT
.	.	TRBV12-3/TRBV12-4	TRBJ2-3	CASSWPVLGSTDTQYF	TGTGCCAGCAGTTGGCCAGTTTTGGGATCCACAGATACGCAGTATTTT
TRBD2	many	TRBV7-3	TRBJ2-1	CASSVLAGGYNEQFF	TGTGCCAGCAGCGTTCTAGCGGGAGGTTACAATGAGCAGTTCTTC
.	many	TRBV9	TRBJ1-2	CASSPGLNYGYTF	TGTGCCAGCAGCCCGGGCTTAAACTATGGCTACACCTTC
TRBD2	few	TRBV4-1	TRBJ2-3	CASSQDPVSGTSTDTQYF	TGCGCCAGCAGCCAAGACCCAGTTAGCGGGACTTCCACAGATACGCAGTATTTT
.	.	TRBV18	TRBJ2-7	CASSPPFQGGYEQYF	TGTGCCAGCTCACCACCGTTTCAGGGGGGCTACGAGCAGTACTTC
TRBD2	.	TRBV6-2/TRBV6-3	TRBJ2-1	CASRRREAYNEQFF	TGTGCCAGCAGAAGGCGGGAGGCCTACAATGAGCAGTTCTTC
.	.	TRBV29-1	TRBJ2-1	CSVDAGNEQFF	TGCAGCGTTGATGCAGGGAATGAGCAGTTCTTC
TRBD2	few	TRBV4-1	TRBJ2-3	CASSQDLAGPGSYF	TGCGCCAGCAGCCAAGACCTAGCGGGTCCGGGCTCGTATTTT
TRBD1	few	TRBV5-1	TRBJ2-2	CASSVGQGAIGELFF	TGCGCCAGCAGCGTGGGACAGGGGGCGATCGGGGAGCTGTTTTTT
.	.	TRBV7-8	TRBJ2-7	CASSSSSYEHYF	TGTGCCAGCAGCTCAAGCTCCTACGAGCACTACTTC
.	few	TRBV19	TRBJ1-3	CASGRYGTEYF	TGTGCCAGTGGAAGATACGGGACGGAATATTTT
TRBD2	.	TRBV30	TRBJ2-1	CAWRASGSLNEQFF	TGTGCCTGGAGGGCTAGCGGGAGTCTCAATGAGCAGTTCTTC
.	few	TRBV12-3/TRBV12-4	TRBJ2-1	CASTTTGLSLSYNEQFF	TGTGCCAGCACCACTACCGGACTATCTTTATCCTACAATGAGCAGTTCTTC
.	.	TRBV5-1	TRBJ1-1	CASSFNGGGLTFF	TGCGCCAGCAGCTTTAACGGGGGCGGTTTGACTTTCTTT
TRBD2	.	TRBV5-1	TRBJ2-1	CASGAGTSYNEQFF	TGCGCCAGCGGAGCGGGAACCTCCTACAATGAGCAGTTCTTC
.	few	TRBV7-3	TRBJ2-1	CASSPSGTDNEQFF	TGTGCCAGCAGCCCATCCGGGACGGACAATGAGCAGTTCTTC
TRBD2	.	TRBV12-3/TRBV12-4	TRBJ2-1	CASTPGTTAYNEQFF	TGTGCCAGCACCCCCGGGACTACAGCCTACAATGAGCAGTTCTTC
TRBD1	few	TRBV27	TRBJ2-7	CASSSWDSYEQYF	TGTGCCAGCAGTTCATGGGACAGCTACGAGCAGTACTTC
.	.	TRBV5-1	TRBJ2-7	CASSLDLTPYEQYF	TGCGCCAGCAGCTTGGATTTAACCCCCTACGAGCAGTACTTC
.	.	TRBV4-2	TRBJ2-1	CASSQAWAGFPGESYNEQFF	TGTGCCAGCAGCCAAGCCTGGGCGGGATTTCCCGGGGAGTCCTACAATGAGCAGTTCTTC
.	.	TRBV5-6	TRBJ1-1	CASREQGNTEAFF	TGTGCCAGCAGGGAACAGGGGAACACTGAAGCTTTCTTT
.	.	TRBV10-2	TRBJ1-1	CASSEMSENTEAFF	TGCGCCAGCAGTGAAATGTCCGAGAACACTGAAGCTTTCTTT